These 4 T cell receptor beta chains share one sample of origin, sequenced in a study of patients and donors after allogeneic stem cell transplantation. Using its own MiXCR run on the RT-PCR reads, TCRdb lists one record per CDR3 protein. In the table there are more than 150,000 distinct CDR3 sequences, 35% to 50% of which are singletons. The specimen sequenced was blood, either unsorted or a sorted T cell fraction (not recorded which). These receptors were obtained from a human donor who was either an allogeneic HSCT recipient or a stem cell or donor lymphocyte infusion donor (not recorded which). It is not recorded whose cells these are; they may come from a transplant donor.

This clonotype was seen a handful of times. The CDR3 region has the DNA TGCAGTGCTAGGCGTCTAGCCGACTACGAGCAGTACTTC. Translated, it gives CSARRLADYEQYF. This chain links TRBV20-1 with TRBJ2-7; perhaps TRBD2 as D (5 bases). There are 13 residues in the CDR3. Germline CDR1 is DFQATT and CDR2 is SNEGSKA (reference sequence). Trimming took 3 bases from V and 3 from J, leaving 12 bases between them.

This clonotype has a handful of counts. The V and J genes are TRBV7-2 and TRBJ2-2; D gene ambiguous. V lost 4 bases, J lost 0 bases, and 6 bases lay in between. The CDR3 consists of 14 residues. Germline lookup yields CDR1 SGHTA and CDR2 FQGNSA. DNA for the CDR3: TGTGCCAGCAGCTCCTCTACGAACACCGGGGAGCTGTTTTTT. This encodes CASSSSTNTGELFF.

This clonotype was seen more than once but under ten times. The rearrangement joins TRBV12-3 or TRBV12-4 to TRBJ2-7; weak D call: TRBD2 (5 bases). Trimming removed 3 bases from V and 6 bases from J, with 12 bases in between. The CDR3 has 13 amino acids. CDR3 nucleotide sequence: TGTGCCAGCAGTTTGGGAGTAGCCGGCGAGCAGTACTTC. Translating gives CASSLGVAGEQYF.

This chain connects TRBV12-3 or TRBV12-4 to TRBJ1-5; TRBD1 aligns across 8 bases. This CDR3 region has 14 residues. Germline trimming cut 6 bases from V and 6 bases from J; bases unmatched to any gene: 7. The CDR3, as DNA: TGTGCCAGCAGCAAAACAGGGGGAGGTCAGCCCCAGCATTTT. Its protein product is CASSKTGGGQPQHF.